This T cell receptor (beta chain) was obtained from a study of blood T cells in healthy people across ages. For every donor, a draw yielded 8.5 to 10 milliliters of peripheral blood. Total RNA, at least 6 micrograms per sample, was extracted from PBMCs. Overall study results and limits: Not knowing donor CMV status may have confounded expanded clonotype changes.

It was with a sample-barcoded 5' primer and a J-beta primer mix that a second PCR of roughly 6 to 12 cycles was run. TCRdb reanalysed the 5' RACE reads using MiXCR and keeps one entry per CDR3 protein. The sample has about 1.5 million distinct CDR3 sequences; less than 45% are singletons. Of note for this clonotype: Its specificity is unknown.

The CDR3 sequence is 12 residues long. The ends were cut back, 6 bases at V and 12 bases at J, with 15 bases in the middle. From germline, CDR1 is MNHEY and CDR2 SVGEGT. Sequencing used blood. The chain has TRBV6-2 or TRBV6-3 and TRBJ2-1; D is undetermined. This TCR came from a woman between 18 and 29 years old in good health. The CDR3 loop is CASSLDRGPQFF. The CDR3, as DNA: TGTGCCAGCAGCCTCGACCGTGGGCCGCAGTTCTTC.